The entry below gives a single T cell receptor (beta chain) sequence along with its context. Its recognized antigen is unknown. No qualities accompany the bases; no much larger clone lies one base away. The sample is drawn from a study of blood T cell repertoires in COVID-19 (TCRdb year 2020). Study-wide context: Samples covering the acute and convalescent phases of COVID-19 were provided by collaborators in the United States, Italy and Spain. The samples were drawn from two sources: the first 160 participants of the ongoing ImmuneRACE study, and over 1,000 subjects contributed by 6 global collaborators. Deeply sampled blood TCRbeta repertoires from subjects exposed to, actively infected with, or recovered from COVID-19 were included in the dataset. The repertoires were made available in a free public database intended to serve as a resource for research on the immune response to SARS-CoV-2. The prospective study material was composed of cDNA or gDNA derived from T cells, B-cell-depleted T cells, or PBMCs. A de-identified subject ID, COVID-19 status, age in years and sex were almost always included in the sample metadata. Where available, HLA class I and class II types were taken from metadata supplied by the sample provider and were not determined by assay-based typing.

TCRbeta CDR3 regions were amplified from genomic DNA by means of the immunoSEQ Assay, a bias-controlled multiplex PCR. As for how the authors treated the data: The number of nucleated cells in each sample was estimated by amplification of reference gene primers within the assay. To quantify the absolute abundance of each unique TCRbeta CDR3 rearrangement, sequence reads were collapsed and filtered. For each sample, productive Simpson clonality was calculated as the square root of Simpson's diversity index over productive rearrangements. TCRdb took this table from immuneACCESS and kept in-frame rearrangements with V and J called. Such tables lack part of the clones; where checked against another copy, unresolved V genes explain under half of the gap, and the rest is unexplained. V and J calls and clone size come straight from that table; D and trimming were deduced from the DNA. The table for this sample lists 150,000 to 200,000 clones; about nine tenths of them were counted only once. The ten largest clones take up roughly 0.77% of the sample.

Participants in the prospective study were aged roughly 18 to 100 years, lived in over 20 United States geographic areas, and enrolled through a virtual design. In the prospective study, participants were assigned to cohorts based on the clinical history participants reported in a screening survey and a study questionnaire. Recovered participants in ImmuneRACE Cohort 3 were defined as having two consecutive negative NP/OP PCR tests, clearance from a healthcare professional, or resolution of symptoms. Mobile phlebotomists in the prospective study collected whole blood, serum and a nasopharyngeal or oropharyngeal swab from every participant. Prospective study participants could optionally give additional blood draws and questionnaires over a roughly 2-month period. Blood samples from the prospective study were shipped frozen or at room temperature prior to DNA extraction. Study-wide conclusions, independent of this receptor: Clinical and demographic metadata were provided uncurated, with the amount varying by source and participant.

The V end loses 0 bases and the J end loses 7 bases, and a stretch of 16 bases separates them. Sequences KGHSH (CDR1) and LQKENI (CDR2) are obtained from the germline V gene. The CDR3 goes from the cysteine to the phenylalanine over 15 residues. Here the CDR3 DNA is all that survives: 45 bases in frame from base 1. The clonotype was recovered from a woman under 30 who had recovered from COVID-19. The chain uses TRBV18 and TRBJ2-7; the D gene is perhaps TRBD1, from 6 matching bases. The sample taken for sequencing was PBMCs or T cells enriched from blood (not recorded which). The nucleotide sequence reads as follows: TGTGCCAGCTCACCACCGGGCCCAGGGGATTGGGAGCAGTACTTC. The resulting protein is CASSPPGPGDWEQYF.